This passage covers 31 T cell receptor beta chains from one sample sequenced in a study of T cell responses to AZD1222 COVID-19 vaccine. The method was immunoSEQ multiplex PCR; TCRdb's version includes in-frame clones alone and lacks a portion of them. The repertoire holds roughly 150,000 clones, approximately 92% seen once, with approximately 6.9% in the top ten. This specimen consisted of peripheral blood, obtained 28 days after the second AZD1222 dose. The source of these receptors is an adult who received the AZD1222 COVID-19 vaccine.

The chain uses TRBV21-1 and TRBJ1-6. TRBV21-1 is recorded as a pseudogene. This CDR3 spans 15 amino acids. The CDR3 DNA reads TGTGCCAGCAGCAAACCCAGAAACTGTAATTCACCCCTCCACTTT. The encoded protein is CASSKPRNCNSPLHF.

This clone was counted a single time. The chain combines TRBV5-4 with TRBJ1-3; D gene uncertain. Trimming removed 0 bases from V and 3 bases from J, with 7 bases in between. The CDR3 is 14 amino acids. Per the germline V gene, CDR1 is SGHNT and CDR2 is YYREEE (reference sequence). The CDR3 loop reads CASSLVGDGNTIYF. In nucleotides, the CDR3 is TGTGCCAGCAGCTTGGTCGGCGATGGAAACACCATATATTTT.

The chain couples TRBV3-1 (or the pseudogene TRBV3-2) to TRBJ1-1; 8 nucleotides align to TRBD1. The germline V gene encodes CDR1 LGHDT and CDR2 YNNKEL (reference sequence). Trimming cost V 4 bases and J 8 bases; bases outside gene matches: 3. CDR3 length: 12 amino acids. CDR3: CASSRQGLEAFF. DNA for the CDR3: TGTGCCAGCAGCCGACAGGGGTTAGAAGCTTTCTTT.

Here the CDR3 DNA reads TGTGCCAGCAGTAAGACCGGAGGAGGAAGGTTTGAACTGTTTTTT. Encoded protein: CASSKTGGGRFELFF. V gene TRBV6-5 combines with J gene TRBJ1-4; no definite D call. Looked up from germline, CDR1 is MNHEY and CDR2 is SVGAGI. The CDR3 loop spans 15 amino acids. The V and J ends lost 5 bases and 12 bases respectively, with 22 bases between them.

This chain links TRBV9 with TRBJ1-1; D call uncertain. This CDR3 is built from 14 residues. Germline V CDR1 and CDR2: SGDLS, YYNGEE. The V and J ends lost 4 bases and 8 bases respectively, with 18 bases between them. The DNA of the CDR3 is TGTGCCAGCAGCCCGCAAAACCTTCATCGAGAAGCTTTCTTT. Protein product: CASSPQNLHREAFF.

This clone appeared a single time. The chain joins TRBV2 to TRBJ2-7; TRBD1 matches at 11 bases. The CDR3 contains 14 residues. Unmatched junction bases numbered 5, after V lost 6 bases and J lost 4 bases. From germline, CDR1 is SNHLY and CDR2 FYNNEI. CDR3 region: CASRTGTGGYEQYF. Here the CDR3 DNA reads TGTGCCAGCAGAACCGGGACAGGGGGTTACGAGCAGTACTTC.

The rearrangement uses TRBV4-2 and TRBJ1-5; D is possibly TRBD1 (6 bases). The CDR3 covers 15 residues. Trimming took off 1 base at V and 7 bases at J, with 14 bases between the two ends. The germline CDR1 and CDR2 sequences are LGHNA and YNFKEQ. The CDR3 sequence is CASSQAGAAGQPQHF. The CDR3 DNA reads TGTGCCAGCAGCCAAGCAGGGGCAGCGGGCCAGCCCCAGCATTTT.

The V gene is TRBV9, the J gene TRBJ2-1, with D uncertain. The CDR3 totals 16 residues. V was shortened by 0 bases and J by 0 bases, with 10 bases between the two germline ends. Per the germline V gene, CDR1 is SGDLS and CDR2 is YYNGEE. The CDR3 DNA sequence: TGTGCCAGCAGCGTAGTTGGGTCGAGCTCCTACAATGAGCAGTTCTTC. Translating gives CASSVVGSSSYNEQFF.

V gene TRBV30 combines with J gene TRBJ2-1, with D unclear. V was pared by 0 bases and J by 7 bases, with 10 bases between. The CDR3 contains 13 residues. Germline V gene lookup returns CDR1 GTSNPN and CDR2 SVGIG (reference sequence). CDR3 coding DNA: TGTGCCTGGAGTGTATATCTCGGTAATGAGCAGTTCTTC. Residues: CAWSVYLGNEQFF.

The J gene is TRBJ1-1, the V gene TRBV6-1; no reliable D call. This CDR3 is built from 16 residues. The germline V gene has CDR1 MNHNS and CDR2 SASEGT. Trimming pared 0 bases from V and 4 bases from J, leaving 15 bases between. The DNA for the CDR3 is TGTGCCAGCAGTGAAGCTTATGACGTGGCTGGCACTGAAGCTTTCTTT. Translation: CASSEAYDVAGTEAFF.

The V and J genes are TRBV7-2 and TRBJ1-5; possible D gene TRBD1, 6 bases. Germline lookup yields CDR1 SGHTA and CDR2 FQGNSA. CDR3 length: 16 residues. The ends were cut back, 4 bases at V and 6 bases at J, with 19 bases in the middle. Here the CDR3 DNA reads TGTGCCAGCAGCTACCAACAGGGTGGTTCGGGTCAGCCCCAGCATTTT. Translated, it gives CASSYQQGGSGQPQHF. Full variable domain (outside the CDR3, taken from reference TRBV7-2 and TRBJ1-5): GAGVSQSPSNKVTEKGKDVELRCDPISGHTALYWYRQSLGQGLEFLIYFQGNSAPDKSGLPSDRFSAERTGGSVSTLTIQRTQQEDSAVYLCASSYQQGGSGQPQHFGDGTRLSIL.

The V call is TRBV2, the J call TRBJ1-1; D is undetermined. V was shortened by 5 bases and J by 1 base, with 8 bases between the two germline ends. The germline V gene encodes CDR1 SNHLY and CDR2 FYNNEI. CDR3 length: 13 residues. The CDR3 DNA sequence: TGTGCCAGCAGTTTCACCCAGAACACTGAAGCTTTCTTT. Translated: CASSFTQNTEAFF.

The chain uses TRBV6-5 and TRBJ1-5, with 8 bases matching TRBD1. Germline CDR1 is MNHEY and CDR2 is SVGAGI. CDR3 length: 15 residues. V was pared by 4 bases and J by 1 base, with 3 bases of the junction left unmatched. Here the CDR3 reads CASSSQGGSNQPQHF. In DNA form, the CDR3 reads TGTGCCAGCAGTTCACAGGGGGGAAGCAATCAGCCCCAGCATTTT.

In regard to this clone: This may come from a read error, since a much larger clone is one base off. This chain uses TRBV6-1 with TRBJ2-3; 12 bases are shared with TRBD2. This CDR3 region has 15 residues. The trim removed 1 base at V and 4 bases at J, leaving 0 bases unmatched. CDR1 MNHNS and CDR2 SASEGT come from the germline V gene. The CDR3 DNA follows: TGTGCCAGCAGTGAAGGGACTAGCGGGGCAGATACGCAGTATTTT. It yields the protein CASSEGTSGADTQYF.

The chain has TRBV19 and TRBJ1-5; TRBD1 might be the D (5 bases). Looked up from germline, CDR1 is LNHDA and CDR2 is SQIVND (reference sequence). V lost 3 bases and J 3 bases, leaving 9 bases between the germline ends. The CDR3 sequence is 14 residues long. As DNA, the CDR3 is TGTGCCAGTAGTATGGGGCAGCTCAATCAGCCCCAGCATTTT. Translating it yields CASSMGQLNQPQHF.

The chain uses TRBV19 and TRBJ2-1; tentatively, D is TRBD2 (5 bases). V was trimmed by 5 bases and J by 1 base, leaving 9 bases between them. Germline values: CDR1 LNHDA, CDR2 SQIVND (reference sequence). The CDR3 has 14 residues. CDR3 sequence (DNA): TGTGCCAGTAGTGAGGGAAGGTCCTACAATGAGCAGTTCTTC. This encodes CASSEGRSYNEQFF.

This chain uses TRBV4-2 with TRBJ1-2, with D hard to call. The CDR3 length is 12 residues. Germline V gives CDR1 LGHNA, CDR2 YNFKEQ. Trimming took off 4 bases at V and 8 bases at J, with 11 bases between the two ends. The DNA of the CDR3 is TGTGCCAGCAGCCCACGACCGGGCGGCTACACCTTC. It codes for CASSPRPGGYTF.

The genes are TRBV21-1 and TRBJ2-7; the D call of TRBD1 is as the table states it, not checked on the DNA. TRBV21-1 is labeled a pseudogene. CDR3 length: 17 amino acids. CDR3 residues: CASSKMGRFPSSYEQYF. As DNA, the CDR3 is TGTGCCAGCAGCAAAATGGGCAGGTTTCCCAGCTCCTACGAGCAGTACTTC.

The V gene is TRBV2, the J gene TRBJ1-6, with D tentatively TRBD1 (6 bases). This CDR3 region has 15 residues. Germline V CDR1 and CDR2: SNHLY, FYNNEI. V was trimmed by 7 bases and J by 9 bases, leaving 19 bases between them. Written as DNA, the CDR3 is TGTGCCAGCATCGAGTACAGGGTAGCTAGTTCACCCCTCCACTTT. The encoded protein is CASIEYRVASSPLHF.

The J gene is TRBJ1-4, the V gene TRBV5-1; D uncertain. V was clipped by 4 bases and J by 5 bases, with 9 bases between them. The CDR3 length is 13 residues. Germline values: CDR1 SGHRS, CDR2 YFSETQ. CDR3 DNA sequence: TGCGCCAGCAGCCTGGGGAACAATGAAAAACTGTTTTTT. Its protein product is CASSLGNNEKLFF. The variable domain in full, completed from reference TRBV5-1 and TRBJ1-4, reads KAGVTQTPRYLIKTRGQQVTLSCSPISGHRSVSWYQQTPGQGLQFLFEYFSETQRNKGNFPGRFSGRQFSNSRSEMNVSTLELGDSALYLCASSLGNNEKLFFGSGTQLSVL.

The J gene is TRBJ2-2, the V gene TRBV28, with a tentative D call TRBD1 (7 bases). This CDR3 region has 15 residues. V was cut by 6 bases and J by 4 bases, with 15 bases left in between. The V gene's germline CDR1 is MDHEN and CDR2 SYDVKM. Here the CDR3 DNA reads TGTGCCAGCAGCAGGGGGGACCTTACCACCGGGGAGCTGTTTTTT. This gives the protein CASSRGDLTTGELFF.

This clone was picked up one time. The chain combines TRBV19 with TRBJ2-1, with D hard to call. CDR3 length equals 12 residues. Trimming cost V 1 base and J 8 bases, with 6 bases left between them. Germline CDR1 and CDR2: LNHDA and SQIVND (reference sequence). CDR3 bases: TGTGCCAGTAGTATAGGCGTGGATGAGCAGTTCTTC. Residues: CASSIGVDEQFF.

This sequence joins TRBV5-1 and TRBJ1-1, with unresolved D. V lost 7 bases to trimming and J lost 9 bases, with 19 bases between them. This CDR3 comprises 13 residues. The germline V gene encodes CDR1 SGHRS and CDR2 YFSETQ. DNA of the CDR3: TGCGCCAGCCGTGAGGTAGCGGAGGCTAAAGCTTTCTTT. Amino acids: CASREVAEAKAFF.

This chain uses TRBV6-5 with TRBJ1-1; D perhaps matches TRBD1 (5 bases). The length of the CDR3 is 13 residues. Per the germline V gene, CDR1 is MNHEY and CDR2 is SVGAGI. V was clipped by 3 bases and J by 4 bases, with 9 bases between them. CDR3 sequence (DNA): TGTGCCAGCAGTTATTGGGGGAGCACTGAAGCTTTCTTT. Protein product: CASSYWGSTEAFF.

The chain carries TRBV7-9 and TRBJ1-3; D remains ambiguous. Looked up from germline, CDR1 is SEHNR and CDR2 is FQNEAQ (reference sequence). The CDR3 length is 11 residues. The CDR3 DNA sequence: TGTGGGGTAGGCTCTGGAAACACCATATATTTT. Protein: CGVGSGNTIYF.

The chain couples TRBV18 to TRBJ1-4, with D possibly TRBD1 on 6 matching bases. V was shortened by 0 bases and J by 5 bases, with 10 bases between the two germline ends. The CDR3 runs 15 residues. Germline V gives CDR1 KGHSH, CDR2 LQKENI. The CDR3 reads CASSPPGGGNEKLFF. The CDR3 DNA follows: TGTGCCAGCTCACCACCGGGAGGGGGAAATGAAAAACTGTTTTTT.

Note on this clone: At the DNA level, this CDR3 is encoded by other sequences in the same sample as well. J is TRBJ1-1 and V is TRBV27; D unclear. The CDR3 loop spans 13 amino acids. The V and J ends lost 3 bases and 1 base respectively, with 6 bases between them. CDR1 and CDR2 from the germline V gene are MNHEY and SMNVEV (reference sequence). As DNA, the CDR3 is TGTGCCAGCAGTTTTGGTGGGAACACTGAAGCTTTCTTT. Its protein product is CASSFGGNTEAFF.

This sequence joins TRBV24-1 and TRBJ2-2; no clear D gene. This CDR3 has 15 amino acids. V dropped 2 bases and J dropped 2 bases, with 8 bases sitting between them. Germline V gene data show CDR1 as KGHDR and CDR2 as SFDVKD. The CDR3 loop reads CATSDSLINTGELFF. CDR3 nucleotide sequence: TGTGCCACCAGTGATTCCCTGATAAACACCGGGGAGCTGTTTTTT.

This clone was found a few times. The rearrangement joins TRBV6-5 to TRBJ1-1; 7 nucleotides agree with TRBD1. J gave up 3 bases and V 2 bases, and 0 bases lay outside the gene matches. Germline CDR1 MNHEY, CDR2 SVGAGI. The CDR3 contains 13 residues. CDR3 protein: CASSYGTDTEAFF. In DNA, the CDR3 is TGTGCCAGCAGTTACGGGACAGACACTGAAGCTTTCTTT.

The V call is TRBV10-3, the J call TRBJ2-1, with 9 positions matching TRBD1. The CDR3 is 14 amino acids. Per germline, CDR1 ENHRY and CDR2 SYGVKD. J was trimmed by 10 bases and V by 4 bases; bases with no gene match: 8. The CDR3 nucleotides are TGTGCCATCAGTGGGGACAGGGCACAAGGGGAGCAGTTCTTC. Protein: CAISGDRAQGEQFF.

The V call is TRBV11-2, the J call TRBJ2-5; the D is unclear. Germline CDR1 SGHAT, CDR2 FQNNGV. This CDR3 contains 16 residues. The ends were cut back, 1 base at V and 1 base at J, with 13 bases in the middle. CDR3 in amino acids: CASSLGRVRIQETQYF. The CDR3 DNA is TGTGCCAGCAGCTTAGGTCGAGTGCGGATCCAAGAGACCCAGTACTTC.